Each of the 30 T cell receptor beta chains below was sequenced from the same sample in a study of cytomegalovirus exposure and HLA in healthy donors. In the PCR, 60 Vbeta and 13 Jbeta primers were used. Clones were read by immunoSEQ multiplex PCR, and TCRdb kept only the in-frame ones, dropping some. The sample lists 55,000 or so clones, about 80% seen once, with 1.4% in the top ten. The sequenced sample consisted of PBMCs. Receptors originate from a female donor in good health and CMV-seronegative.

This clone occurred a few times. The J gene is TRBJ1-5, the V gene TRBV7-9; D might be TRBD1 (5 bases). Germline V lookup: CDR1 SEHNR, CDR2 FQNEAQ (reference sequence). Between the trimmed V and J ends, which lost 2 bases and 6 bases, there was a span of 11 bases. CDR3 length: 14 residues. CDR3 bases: TGTGCCAGCAGCTTAAATCAGGGTAGTCAGCCCCAGCATTTT. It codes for CASSLNQGSQPQHF.

The CDR3 DNA follows: TGTGCCAGCAGCTCAGGGACTTACGGAAACACCATATATTTT. This translates into CASSSGTYGNTIYF. V is TRBV5-4 and J is TRBJ1-3; perhaps TRBD1 as D (5 bases). There are 14 residues in the CDR3. Trimming pared 3 bases from V and 4 bases from J, leaving 11 bases between. CDR1 SGHNT and CDR2 YYREEE come from the germline V gene (reference sequence).

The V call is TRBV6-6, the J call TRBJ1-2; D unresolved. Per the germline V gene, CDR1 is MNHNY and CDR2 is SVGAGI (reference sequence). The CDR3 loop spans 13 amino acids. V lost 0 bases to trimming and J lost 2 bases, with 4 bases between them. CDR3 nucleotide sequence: TGTGCCAGCAGTTACTCAGAGAACTATGGCTACACCTTC. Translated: CASSYSENYGYTF.

The CDR3: CASSYSREKLFF. The CDR3 DNA follows: TGTGCCAGCAGTTACTCGCGGGAAAAACTGTTTTTT. The chain employs TRBV6-5 and TRBJ1-4; no firm D call. CDR1 is MNHEY and CDR2 is SVGAGI in the germline V gene. The V end lost 0 bases, the J end lost 8 bases, and 4 bases lay between the germline ends. This CDR3 is 12 amino acids long.

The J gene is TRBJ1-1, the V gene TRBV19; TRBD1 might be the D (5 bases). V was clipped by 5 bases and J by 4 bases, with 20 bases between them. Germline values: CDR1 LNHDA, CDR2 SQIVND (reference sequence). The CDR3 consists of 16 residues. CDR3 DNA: TGTGCCAGTAGTGAGACAGTAATGAGAAGGTTCACTGAAGCTTTCTTT. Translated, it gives CASSETVMRRFTEAFF. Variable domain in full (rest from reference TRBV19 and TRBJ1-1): DGGITQSPKYLFRKEGQNVTLSCEQNLNHDAMYWYRQDPGQGLRLIYYSQIVNDFQKGDIAEGYSVSREKKESFPLTVTSAQKNPTAFYLCASSETVMRRFTEAFFGQGTRLTVV.

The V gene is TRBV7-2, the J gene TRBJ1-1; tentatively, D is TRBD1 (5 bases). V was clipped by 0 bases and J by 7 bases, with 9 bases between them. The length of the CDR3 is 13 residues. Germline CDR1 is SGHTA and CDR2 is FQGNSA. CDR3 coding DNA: TGTGCCAGCAGCTTAGCCCAAAGGGGTGAAGCTTTCTTT. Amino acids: CASSLAQRGEAFF.

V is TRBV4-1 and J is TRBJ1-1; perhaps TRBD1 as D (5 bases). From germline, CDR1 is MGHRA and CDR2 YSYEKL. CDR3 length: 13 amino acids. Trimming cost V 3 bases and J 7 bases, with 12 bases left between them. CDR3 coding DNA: TGCGCCAGCAGCCATCAGGGTAGGGGTGAAGCTTTCTTT. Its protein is CASSHQGRGEAFF.

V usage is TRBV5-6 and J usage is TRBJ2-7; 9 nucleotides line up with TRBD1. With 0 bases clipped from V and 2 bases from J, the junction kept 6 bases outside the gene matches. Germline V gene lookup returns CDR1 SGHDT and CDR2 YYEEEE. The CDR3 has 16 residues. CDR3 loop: CASSLVTGGFAYEQYF. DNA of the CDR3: TGTGCCAGCAGCTTGGTAACAGGGGGCTTCGCCTACGAGCAGTACTTC.

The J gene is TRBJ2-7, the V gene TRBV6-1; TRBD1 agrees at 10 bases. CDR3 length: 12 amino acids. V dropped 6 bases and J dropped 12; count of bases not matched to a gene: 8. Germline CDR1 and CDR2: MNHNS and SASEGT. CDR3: CASRPGTGVGYF. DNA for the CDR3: TGTGCCAGCAGACCCGGGACAGGGGTGGGGTACTTC.

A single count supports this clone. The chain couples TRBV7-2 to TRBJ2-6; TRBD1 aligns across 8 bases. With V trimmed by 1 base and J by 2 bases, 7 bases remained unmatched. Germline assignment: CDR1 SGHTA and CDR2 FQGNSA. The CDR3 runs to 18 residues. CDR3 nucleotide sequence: TGTGCCAGCAGCTTAGTAGGACAGGGCTCGGCTGGGGCCAACGTCCTGACTTTC. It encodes CASSLVGQGSAGANVLTF.

The CDR3 nucleotides are TGTGCCAGCAGCGTAGGTCCCCGACAGGGGTCGGATTCACCCCTCCACTTT. Protein: CASSVGPRQGSDSPLHF. The chain employs TRBV9 and TRBJ1-6; 8 bases fit TRBD1. Germline assignment: CDR1 SGDLS and CDR2 YYNGEE. Trimming removed 0 bases from V and 8 bases from J; junction bases left unmatched: 10. This CDR3 has 17 amino acids.

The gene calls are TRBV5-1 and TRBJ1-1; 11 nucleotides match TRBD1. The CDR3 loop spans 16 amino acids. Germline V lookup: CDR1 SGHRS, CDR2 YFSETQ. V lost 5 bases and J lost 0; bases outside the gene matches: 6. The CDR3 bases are TGCGCCAGCAGTCTTACGGGACAGGGGGTGAACACTGAAGCTTTCTTT. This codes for CASSLTGQGVNTEAFF. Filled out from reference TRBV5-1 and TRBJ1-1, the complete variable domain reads KAGVTQTPRYLIKTRGQQVTLSCSPISGHRSVSWYQQTPGQGLQFLFEYFSETQRNKGNFPGRFSGRQFSNSRSEMNVSTLELGDSALYLCASSLTGQGVNTEAFFGQGTRLTVV.

The CDR3 is CASSPRTASGGLGEQFF. CDR3 bases: TGTGCCAGCAGCCCCCGTACCGCTAGCGGGGGTCTGGGTGAGCAGTTCTTC. The J gene is TRBJ2-1, the V gene TRBV5-8, with TRBD2 identical over 10 bases. This CDR3 spans 17 amino acids. V was pared by 4 bases and J by 9 bases, with 16 bases of the junction left unmatched. In germline, CDR1 is SGHTS, CDR2 YDEGEE.

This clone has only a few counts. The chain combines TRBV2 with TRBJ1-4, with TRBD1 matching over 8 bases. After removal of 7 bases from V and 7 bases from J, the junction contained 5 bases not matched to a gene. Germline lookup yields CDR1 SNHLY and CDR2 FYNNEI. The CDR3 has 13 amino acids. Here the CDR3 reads CASIPDRGEKLFF. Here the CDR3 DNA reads TGTGCCAGCATTCCCGACAGGGGTGAAAAACTGTTTTTT. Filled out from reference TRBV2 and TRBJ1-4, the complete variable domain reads EPEVTQTPSHQVTQMGQEVILRCVPISNHLYFYWYRQILGQKVEFLVSFYNNEISEKSEIFDDQFSVERPDGSNFTLKIRSTKLEDSAMYFCASIPDRGEKLFFGSGTQLSVL.

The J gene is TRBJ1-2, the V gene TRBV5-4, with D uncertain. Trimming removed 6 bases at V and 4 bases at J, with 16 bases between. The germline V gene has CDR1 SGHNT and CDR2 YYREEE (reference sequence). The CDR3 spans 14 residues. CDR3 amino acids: CASIGPGAVYGYTF. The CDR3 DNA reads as TGTGCCAGCATAGGTCCCGGCGCGGTCTATGGCTACACCTTC. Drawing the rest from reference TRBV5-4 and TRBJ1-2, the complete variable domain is ETGVTQSPTHLIKTRGQQVTLRCSSQSGHNTVSWYQQALGQGPQFIFQYYREEENGRGNFPPRFSGLQFPNYSSELNVNALELDDSALYLCASIGPGAVYGYTFGSGTRLTVV.

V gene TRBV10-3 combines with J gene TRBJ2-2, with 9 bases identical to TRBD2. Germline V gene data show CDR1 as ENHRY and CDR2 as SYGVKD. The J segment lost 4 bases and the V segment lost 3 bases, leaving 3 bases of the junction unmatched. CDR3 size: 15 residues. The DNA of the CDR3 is TGTGCCATCAGTGACCGCGGGGGGGCCACCGGGGAGCTGTTTTTT. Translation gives CAISDRGGATGELFF.

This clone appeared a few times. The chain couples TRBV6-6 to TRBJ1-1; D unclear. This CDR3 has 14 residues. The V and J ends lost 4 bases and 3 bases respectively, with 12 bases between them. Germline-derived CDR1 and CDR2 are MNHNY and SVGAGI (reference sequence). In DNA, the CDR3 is TGTGCCAGCAGTTCCTCCCCCGGTGACACTGAAGCTTTCTTT. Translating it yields CASSSSPGDTEAFF.

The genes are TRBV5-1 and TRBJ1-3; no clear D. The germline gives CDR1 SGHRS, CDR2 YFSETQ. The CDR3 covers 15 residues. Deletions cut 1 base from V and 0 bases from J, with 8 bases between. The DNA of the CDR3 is TGCGCCAGCAGCTTGCCCGTAGACTCTGGAAACACCATATATTTT. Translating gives CASSLPVDSGNTIYF.

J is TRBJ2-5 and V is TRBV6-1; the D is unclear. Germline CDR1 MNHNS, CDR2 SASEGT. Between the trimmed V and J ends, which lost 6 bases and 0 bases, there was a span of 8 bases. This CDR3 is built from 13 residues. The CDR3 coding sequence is TGTGCCAGCAGCAAACTACACCAAGAGACCCAGTACTTC. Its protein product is CASSKLHQETQYF.

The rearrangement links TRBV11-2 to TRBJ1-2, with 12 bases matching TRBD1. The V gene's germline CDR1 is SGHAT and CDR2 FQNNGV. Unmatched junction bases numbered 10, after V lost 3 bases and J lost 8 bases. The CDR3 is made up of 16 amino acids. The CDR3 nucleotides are TGTGCCAGCAGCTTGGAACCGGGACAGGGGGCGTCCGGCTACACCTTC. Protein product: CASSLEPGQGASGYTF.

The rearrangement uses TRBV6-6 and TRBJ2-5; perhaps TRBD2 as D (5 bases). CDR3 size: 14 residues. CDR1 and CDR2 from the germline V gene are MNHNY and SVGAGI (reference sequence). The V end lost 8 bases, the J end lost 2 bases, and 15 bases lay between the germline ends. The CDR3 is CASVPGLLQETQYF. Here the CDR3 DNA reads TGTGCCAGCGTACCCGGACTCCTTCAAGAGACCCAGTACTTC.

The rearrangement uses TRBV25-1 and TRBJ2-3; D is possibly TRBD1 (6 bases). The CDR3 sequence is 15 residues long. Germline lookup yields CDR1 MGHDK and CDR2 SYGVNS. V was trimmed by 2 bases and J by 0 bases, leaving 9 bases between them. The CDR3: CASSEPGHSTDTQYF. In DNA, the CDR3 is TGTGCCAGCAGTGAACCGGGACACAGCACAGATACGCAGTATTTT.

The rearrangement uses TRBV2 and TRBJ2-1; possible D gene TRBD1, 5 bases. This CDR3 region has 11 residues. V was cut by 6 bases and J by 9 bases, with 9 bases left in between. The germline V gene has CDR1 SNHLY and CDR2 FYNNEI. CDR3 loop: CASRDQGEQFF. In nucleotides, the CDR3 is TGTGCCAGCAGGGATCAGGGTGAGCAGTTCTTC.

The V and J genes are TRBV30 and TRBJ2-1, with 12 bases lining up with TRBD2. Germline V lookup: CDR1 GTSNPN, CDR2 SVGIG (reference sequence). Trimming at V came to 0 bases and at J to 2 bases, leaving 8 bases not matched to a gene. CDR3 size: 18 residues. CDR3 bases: TGTGCCTGGAGTGTCGGTAGGACTAGCGGGGATACCTACAATGAGCAGTTCTTC. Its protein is CAWSVGRTSGDTYNEQFF.

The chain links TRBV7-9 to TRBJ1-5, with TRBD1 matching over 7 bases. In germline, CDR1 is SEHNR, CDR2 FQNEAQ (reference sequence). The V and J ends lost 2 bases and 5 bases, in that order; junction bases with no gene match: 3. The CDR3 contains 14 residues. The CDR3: CASSLKGADQPQHF. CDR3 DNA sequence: TGTGCCAGCAGCTTAAAGGGGGCGGATCAGCCCCAGCATTTT.

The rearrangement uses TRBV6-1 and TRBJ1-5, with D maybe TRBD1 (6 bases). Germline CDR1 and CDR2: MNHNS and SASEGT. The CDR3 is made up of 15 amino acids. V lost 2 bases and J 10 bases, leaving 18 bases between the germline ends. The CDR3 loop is CASSETVWSDRPQHF. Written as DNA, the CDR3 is TGTGCCAGCAGTGAAACGGTGTGGTCGGACAGACCCCAGCATTTT.

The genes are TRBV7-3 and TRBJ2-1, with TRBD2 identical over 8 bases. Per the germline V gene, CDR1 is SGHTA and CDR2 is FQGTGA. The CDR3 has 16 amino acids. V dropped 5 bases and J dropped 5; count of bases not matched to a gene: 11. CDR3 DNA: TGTGCCAGCAGCACCTTCCGGGGGGGATCCCACAATGAGCAGTTCTTC. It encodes CASSTFRGGSHNEQFF.

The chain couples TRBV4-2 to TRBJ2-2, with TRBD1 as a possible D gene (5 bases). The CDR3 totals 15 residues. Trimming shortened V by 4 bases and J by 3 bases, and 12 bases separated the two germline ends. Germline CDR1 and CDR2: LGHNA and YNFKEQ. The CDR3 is CASSLSWGDTGELFF. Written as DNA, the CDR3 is TGTGCCAGCAGCCTCTCCTGGGGCGACACCGGGGAGCTGTTTTTT.

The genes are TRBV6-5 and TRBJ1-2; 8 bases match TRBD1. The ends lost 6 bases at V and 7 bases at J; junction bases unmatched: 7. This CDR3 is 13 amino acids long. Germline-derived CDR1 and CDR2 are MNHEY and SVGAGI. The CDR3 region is CASSKDRESGYTF. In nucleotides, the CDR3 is TGTGCCAGCAGCAAGGACAGGGAGAGTGGCTACACCTTC.

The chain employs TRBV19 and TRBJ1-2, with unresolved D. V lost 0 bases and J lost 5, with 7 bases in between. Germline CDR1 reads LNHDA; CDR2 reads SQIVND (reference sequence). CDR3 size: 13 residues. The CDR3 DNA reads TGTGCCAGTAGTATAGATAGCGGATATGGCTACACCTTC. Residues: CASSIDSGYGYTF.